Listed below are T cell receptor beta chains from one sample, sequenced in a study of cytomegalovirus exposure and HLA in healthy donors. TCRdb's copy holds only in-frame clones and misses some; the assay was immunoSEQ multiplex PCR. The repertoire holds 110,000 or so clones, with around nine tenths as singletons. Sequencing was carried out using PBMCs. The receptors here all came from a young man in good health and CMV-seropositive. The CDR3 runs from the conserved cysteine through the conserved F or W. The D gene is left open where the match is weak. The size field is filled for only some rows; it gives once, few, many or a size class.

j_call: TRBJ1-5
v_call: TRBV5-5
clone_size: -
d_call: -
cdr3_nt: TGTGCCAGCAGCGGGGAGCCAAGGAGTCAGCCCCAGCATTTT
cdr3_aa: CASSGEPRSQPQHF

j_call: TRBJ1-2
v_call: TRBV11-2
clone_size: -
d_call: -
cdr3_nt: TGTGCCAGCAGCCCGGGGGCTAACTATGGCTACACCTTC
cdr3_aa: CASSPGANYGYTF

j_call: TRBJ2-1
v_call: TRBV7-9
clone_size: -
d_call: -
cdr3_nt: TGTGCCAGCAGCCCCGGGAGTGAGCAGTTCTTC
cdr3_aa: CASSPGSEQFF

j_call: TRBJ1-1
v_call: TRBV6-5
clone_size: -
d_call: -
cdr3_nt: TGTGCCAGCAGTCTTAATTCCGACACTGAAGCTTTCTTT
cdr3_aa: CASSLNSDTEAFF

j_call: TRBJ2-7
v_call: TRBV4-2
clone_size: -
d_call: TRBD1
cdr3_nt: TGTGCCAGCAGCCAGGCGACAGGGTCTTTCGAGCAGTACTTC
cdr3_aa: CASSQATGSFEQYF

j_call: TRBJ1-1
v_call: TRBV6-5
clone_size: -
d_call: -
cdr3_nt: TGTGCCAGCAGACCAGGACGGGGGGGCCATACTGAAGCTTTCTTT
cdr3_aa: CASRPGRGGHTEAFF

j_call: TRBJ1-3
v_call: TRBV7-2
clone_size: -
d_call: -
cdr3_nt: TGTGCCAGCAGCTTAGGTTGGGGCGGCCTGGGAAACACCATATATTTT
cdr3_aa: CASSLGWGGLGNTIYF

j_call: TRBJ2-1
v_call: TRBV9
clone_size: -
d_call: -
cdr3_nt: TGTGCCAGCAGCGTGCGACTGTACAATGAGCAGTTCTTC
cdr3_aa: CASSVRLYNEQFF

j_call: TRBJ2-3
v_call: TRBV11-3
clone_size: -
d_call: -
cdr3_nt: TGTGCCAGCAGCCCCTCGGGCCTCGGGGCAGATACGCAGTATTTT
cdr3_aa: CASSPSGLGADTQYF

j_call: TRBJ1-5
v_call: TRBV6-6
clone_size: -
d_call: -
cdr3_nt: TGTGCCAGCAGCCTGGACACTTATAGCAATCAGCCCCAGCATTTT
cdr3_aa: CASSLDTYSNQPQHF

j_call: TRBJ2-1
v_call: TRBV15
clone_size: once
d_call: TRBD2
cdr3_nt: TGTGCCACCAGTATCGGGGCGGGGGATATCGGGCAGTTCTTC
cdr3_aa: CATSIGAGDIGQFF

j_call: TRBJ1-6
v_call: TRBV6-1
clone_size: few
d_call: -
cdr3_nt: TGTGCCAGCAGGGCGGACACACCCCTCCACTTT
cdr3_aa: CASRADTPLHF

j_call: TRBJ2-1
v_call: TRBV10-1
clone_size: few
d_call: TRBD2
cdr3_nt: TGCGCCAGCAGTGAGGGGAGGGCCCTCAGGGTGAACAATGAGCAGTTCTTC
cdr3_aa: CASSEGRALRVNNEQFF

j_call: TRBJ2-2
v_call: TRBV6-6
clone_size: -
d_call: -
cdr3_nt: TGTGCCAGCAGTTACACCGGGGATCCCACCGGGGAGCTGTTTTTT
cdr3_aa: CASSYTGDPTGELFF

j_call: TRBJ2-2
v_call: TRBV13
clone_size: once
d_call: TRBD2
cdr3_nt: TGTGCCAGCAGCGCTGGACTAGGTGGGGGCACCGGGGAGCTGTTTTTT
cdr3_aa: CASSAGLGGGTGELFF

j_call: TRBJ1-1
v_call: TRBV6-1
clone_size: -
d_call: -
cdr3_nt: TGTGCCAGCAGAAGAGGTCCCTCAAACACTGAAGCTTTCTTT
cdr3_aa: CASRRGPSNTEAFF

j_call: TRBJ1-3
v_call: TRBV5-1
clone_size: -
d_call: -
cdr3_nt: TGCGCCAGCAGCTTGGGGGGCAGGGGCTCTGGAAACACCATATATTTT
cdr3_aa: CASSLGGRGSGNTIYF

j_call: TRBJ2-2
v_call: TRBV2
clone_size: -
d_call: -
cdr3_nt: TGTGCCAGCACGGAGGGGACCGGGGAGCTGTTTTTT
cdr3_aa: CASTEGTGELFF

j_call: TRBJ1-1
v_call: TRBV7-9
clone_size: -
d_call: -
cdr3_nt: TGTGCCAGCAGCTTAGGACAGGAAAACACTGAAGCTTTCTTT
cdr3_aa: CASSLGQENTEAFF

j_call: TRBJ1-5
v_call: TRBV2
clone_size: -
d_call: -
cdr3_nt: TGTGCCAGCAGTGTAGCCCGTCGGGAGCCCCAGCATTTT
cdr3_aa: CASSVARREPQHF

j_call: TRBJ2-1
v_call: TRBV4-3
clone_size: -
d_call: -
cdr3_nt: TGCGCCAGCAGCCAAGAGCTTCTTTCTGACTGGGGAGCCGAGCAGTTCTTC
cdr3_aa: CASSQELLSDWGAEQFF

j_call: TRBJ2-3
v_call: TRBV11-2
clone_size: -
d_call: -
cdr3_nt: TGTGCCAGCAGCTTAGTATCGGGGTTGGCAACAGATACGCAGTATTTT
cdr3_aa: CASSLVSGLATDTQYF

j_call: TRBJ1-2
v_call: TRBV4-2
clone_size: -
d_call: TRBD1
cdr3_nt: TGTGCCAGCAGCCAAGATAGGATACAGGGGCAGAACTATGGCTACACCTTC
cdr3_aa: CASSQDRIQGQNYGYTF

j_call: TRBJ1-6
v_call: TRBV11-2
clone_size: -
d_call: -
cdr3_nt: TGTGCCAGCAGCTTCGCGAAGGTCCTAAGGGGCCCCCTCCACTTT
cdr3_aa: CASSFAKVLRGPLHF

j_call: TRBJ2-3
v_call: TRBV19
clone_size: -
d_call: -
cdr3_nt: TGTGCCAGTAGTATAGTAAGGGGAACAGATACGCAGTATTTT
cdr3_aa: CASSIVRGTDTQYF

j_call: TRBJ2-5
v_call: TRBV5-1
clone_size: -
d_call: -
cdr3_nt: TGCGCCAGCAGCTTGGGCAGTTCGGGCCAAGAGACCCAGTACTTC
cdr3_aa: CASSLGSSGQETQYF

j_call: TRBJ2-2
v_call: TRBV2
clone_size: -
d_call: -
cdr3_nt: TGTGCCAGCAGTCAAAGGGCAGGGTGGGACACCGGGGAGCTGTTTTTT
cdr3_aa: CASSQRAGWDTGELFF

j_call: TRBJ1-4
v_call: TRBV4-2
clone_size: -
d_call: -
cdr3_nt: TGTGCCAGCAGCCAAGAAGGGGGGGCAACTAATGAAAAACTGTTTTTT
cdr3_aa: CASSQEGGATNEKLFF

j_call: TRBJ2-1
v_call: TRBV7-2
clone_size: -
d_call: TRBD1
cdr3_nt: TGTGCCAGCAGCTTAACAAACAGGGGGTTGGAGGGGGAGTTCTTC
cdr3_aa: CASSLTNRGLEGEFF

j_call: TRBJ1-2
v_call: TRBV5-6
clone_size: -
d_call: -
cdr3_nt: TGTGCCAGTTTTCGTGGGAGGGGAGGCTATACTAACTATGGCTACACCTTC
cdr3_aa: CASFRGRGGYTNYGYTF